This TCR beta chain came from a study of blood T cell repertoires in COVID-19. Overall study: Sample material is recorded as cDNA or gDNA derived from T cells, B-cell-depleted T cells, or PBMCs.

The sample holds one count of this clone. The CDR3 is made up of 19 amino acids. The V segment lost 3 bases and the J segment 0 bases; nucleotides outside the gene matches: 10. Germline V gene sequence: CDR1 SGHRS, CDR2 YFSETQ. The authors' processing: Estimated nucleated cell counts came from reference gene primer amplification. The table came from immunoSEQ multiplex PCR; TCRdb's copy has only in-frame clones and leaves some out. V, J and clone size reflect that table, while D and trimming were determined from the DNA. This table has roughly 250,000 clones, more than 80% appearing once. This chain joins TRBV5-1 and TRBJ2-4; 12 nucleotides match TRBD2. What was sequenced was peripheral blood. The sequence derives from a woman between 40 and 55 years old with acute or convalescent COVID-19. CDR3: CASSSGLTSGRLAKNIQYF. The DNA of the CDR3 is TGCGCCAGCAGCTCCGGGTTGACTAGCGGGAGACTAGCCAAAAACATTCAGTACTTC.